The clone carrying this T cell receptor (beta chain) was recorded once. The entry originates in a study of blood T cell repertoires in COVID-19. Original processing notes: Reference gene primers were amplified, and this amplification served to estimate nucleated cell counts. The assay was immunoSEQ multiplex PCR, and TCRdb's table has in-frame clones only and misses some. The DNA gave D and trimming, while V, J and clone size come from that table. The profile shows under 200,000 clones, around 89% of them singletons. Germline V CDR1 and CDR2: SNHLY, FYNNEI. The V segment lost 6 bases and the J segment 1 base; nucleotides outside the gene matches: 3. The CDR3 runs to 14 residues.

The source of this sequence is a woman aged 18-29 years who had recovered from COVID-19. Sequenced material: PBMCs or T cells enriched from blood (not recorded which). The V gene is TRBV2, the J gene TRBJ2-3, with 8 bases aligning to TRBD1. The CDR3 protein is CASSNRGGTDTQYF. In DNA form, the CDR3 reads TGTGCCAGCAGCAACAGGGGGGGCACAGATACGCAGTATTTT.